Below are 27 T cell receptor delta chains sequenced from a single sample in a study of γδ T cells in repeated Plasmodium falciparum infection. TCRdb fed the multiplex PCR reads to CATT. The repertoire holds around 89,000 delta-chain clones, with over 1.3% as singletons. Bulk repertoires came from Vgamma9/Vdelta2+ or Vdelta2-negative gammadelta T cells flow-sorted from PBMC. Input material: gamma-delta T cells from blood. These receptors all come from a pool of human donors (malaria-infected and uninfected, not separated).

This clone was detected ten times or more. TCRdb's protein for this DNA is that of a much larger clone and differs from the translation at residue 17, likely a read error; the protein shown is the DNA translation. The V gene is given as TRDV2, and no J gene call is available; TRDD3 is the table's D call and was not checked against the DNA. Looked up from germline, CDR1 is GEAIGNYY and CDR2 is EKD. This CDR3 contains 19 residues. The CDR3 region has the DNA TGTGCCTGTGACCCTATGCTTCTGGGGGATACCCCGTACACCGATAAACCCATCTTT. This gives the protein CACDPMLLGDTPYTDKPIF.

A note on this clone: The protein TCRdb gives is from a much larger clone and does not agree with this DNA's translation at residue 9, likely a read error; the protein shown here comes from the DNA. The chain has TRDV1 and TRDJ1; 8 bases match TRDD2. Here the J gene was assigned by germline matching of the DNA, as TCRdb has none. The CDR3 is 23 residues long. The V segment lost 1 base and the J segment 4 bases; nucleotides outside the gene matches: 29. From germline, CDR1 is TSWWSYY and CDR2 QGS. The CDR3 region is CALGEPGGLPTGFVGGGFDKLIF. CDR3 nucleotide sequence: TGTGCTCTTGGGGAACCCGGGGGACTTCCTACTGGATTCGTTGGTGGGGGGTTCGATAAACTCATCTTT.

This clone was seen many times. The protein TCRdb lists belongs to a much larger clone and differs from this DNA's translation at residue 3, which points to a read error; the protein shown is made from the DNA. The V call is TRDV1, the J call TRDJ1; 8 bases agree with TRDD2. The CDR3 contains 16 residues. CDR1 TSWWSYY and CDR2 QGS come from the germline V gene. CDR3 sequence (DNA): TGTGCTCCTGGGAAACTTCCTACTAGGATGGGGAGTAAACTCATCTTT. Translating gives CAPGKLPTRMGSKLIF.

Only a few counts were recorded for this clone. This likely traces to a read error, being one base from a far larger clone. At the DNA level, this CDR3 is encoded by other sequences in the same sample as well. This chain joins TRDV2 and TRDJ3; 11 positions match TRDD3. The germline V gene has CDR1 GEAIGNYY and CDR2 EKD. The CDR3 runs to 19 residues. As DNA, the CDR3 is TGTGCCTGTGACCCCCTGGGGGATACCCGCTCCTGGGACACCCGTCAGATGTTTTTC. This translates into CACDPLGDTRSWDTRQMFF.

This clone was recorded many times. TCRdb assigns this DNA the protein of a much larger clone, which departs from its translation at residue 8; this likely reflects a read error, and the protein shown comes from translating the DNA. The gene calls are TRDV2 and TRDJ1; maybe TRDD3 (5 bases). This CDR3 is 17 amino acids long. Germline CDR1 and CDR2: GEAIGNYY and EKD. V lost 0 bases and J lost 2, with 18 bases in between. The CDR3 DNA reads TGTGCCTGTGACACCGTGGGGAAGGCCCCGAGAACCGATAAACTCATCTTT. The encoded protein is CACDTVGKAPRTDKLIF.

This clone was recorded a few times. The protein TCRdb gives is from a much larger clone and does not agree with this DNA's translation at residue 5, likely a read error; the protein shown here comes from the DNA. This chain connects TRDV3 to TRDJ1, with TRDD3 as a possible D gene (5 bases). Germline CDR1 and CDR2: TVYSNPD and GDNSRS (reference sequence). The V end lost 3 bases, the J end lost 2 bases, and 13 bases lay between the germline ends. The CDR3 totals 13 residues. The CDR3: CAFLSPGTDKLIF. CDR3 DNA: TGTGCCTTCCTATCCCCTGGGACCGATAAACTCATCTTT.

In this sample, this clone turned up a few times. The translation of this DNA and the TCRdb protein of a much larger clone differ at residue 6, probably owing to a read error; the protein shown here is translated from the DNA. This rearrangement joins TRDV3 to TRDJ1; 10 bases line up with TRDD3. There are 22 residues in the CDR3. CDR1 and CDR2 from the germline V gene are TVYSNPD and GDNSRS (reference sequence). V trimming: 0 bases; J trimming: 2 bases; junction bases outside the gene matches: 27. In nucleotides, the CDR3 is TGTGCCTTTAGGGCTTTCGTAGGAAGGAGGGGGGATACGCCGATAAGGACCGATAAACTCATCTTT. Translation gives CAFRAFVGRRGDTPIRTDKLIF.

This clone was recorded at least ten times. TCRdb's protein, taken from a much larger clone, differs from this DNA's translation at residue 6, likely owing to a read error; the protein displayed comes from the DNA. CDR3 region: CALGEPLWGIRADKLIF. Written as DNA, the CDR3 is TGTGCTCTTGGGGAACCCCTGTGGGGGATAAGGGCCGATAAACTCATCTTT. J is TRDJ1 and V is TRDV1; 9 bases line up with TRDD3. Germline assignment: CDR1 TSWWSYY and CDR2 QGS. This CDR3 region has 17 residues. The V gene end was trimmed by 1 base and the J gene end by 3 bases; junction bases not matched to a gene: 9.

As for this clone: TCRdb lists the protein of a much larger clone for this DNA, which differs at residue 11, so this is likely a read error; the protein given here is translated from the DNA itself. The V gene is TRDV1, the J gene TRDJ1; D may be TRDD3 (6 bases). This CDR3 has 18 amino acids. V gave up 4 bases and J gave up 0 bases, with 21 bases separating them. The germline V gene has CDR1 TSWWSYY and CDR2 QGS. The CDR3 region has the DNA TGTGCTCTTGGGGGGCCAGAAGGGGGGAAATGGTACACCGATAAACTCATCTTT. This gives the protein CALGGPEGGKWYTDKLIF.

This clone turned up a few times. The protein TCRdb lists belongs to a much larger clone and differs from this DNA's translation at residue 12, which points to a read error; the protein shown is made from the DNA. The V and J genes are TRDV3 and TRDJ1; D remains unclear. The J gene, absent from TCRdb, was called here by matching the DNA to germline. Looked up from germline, CDR1 is TVYSNPD and CDR2 is GDNSRS (reference sequence). This CDR3 region has 15 residues. The CDR3 DNA follows: TGTGCCTCGACGACGTTCATCTCGTACACCGATAGACTCATCTTT. Its translation is CASTTFISYTDRLIF.

In regard to this clone: The protein in TCRdb stems from a much larger clone and differs at residue 7 from this DNA's translation, likely a read error; here the protein is translated from the DNA. This sequence joins TRDV3 and TRDJ1, with D unclear. CDR1 is TVYSNPD, CDR2 GDNSRS, per germline (reference sequence). The CDR3 runs to 16 residues. V shed 2 bases and J shed 0 bases, with 19 bases lying between them. CDR3 in amino acids: CAFLRGAPPYTDKLIF. CDR3 nucleotides: TGTGCCTTTCTCCGAGGGGCTCCTCCTTACACCGATAAACTCATCTTT. Based on the CDR3 plus reference TRDV3 and TRDJ1, the full variable domain is CDKVTQSSPDQTVASGSEVVLLCTYDTVYSNPDLFWYRIRPDYSFQFVFYGDNSRSEGADFTQGRFSVKHILTQKAFHLVISPVRTEDSATYYCAFLRGAPPYTDKLIFGKGTRVTVEP.

In regard to this clone: A far larger clone differs by one base, so this is likely a read error. The sample carries other DNA sequences with the same CDR3. The rearrangement uses TRDV2 and TRDJ1; D is possibly TRDD3 (5 bases). TCRdb carries no J gene annotation; the J gene was assigned here by matching the DNA with germline. V was trimmed by 5 bases and J by 5 bases, leaving 26 bases between them. Germline V CDR1 and CDR2: GEAIGNYY, EKD. This CDR3 is 17 amino acids long. As DNA, the CDR3 is TGTGCCTGTGCGGCCCTCGGCTTCTCCGGGGACGGGGATAAACTCATCTTT. Residues: CACAALGFSGDGDKLIF.

As to this clone: TCRdb attributes to this sequence the protein of a much larger clone, which differs from the DNA translation at residue 3; a read error is likely, and the protein displayed is translated from the DNA. This chain uses TRDV2 with TRDJ3, with 7 nucleotides matching TRDD3. TCRdb offers no J gene call, so here the DNA was matched to germline to obtain one. Germline CDR1 GEAIGNYY, CDR2 EKD. This CDR3 has 19 amino acids. CDR3: CARDTVLGGLSWDTRQMFF. For the CDR3, the DNA is TGTGCCCGTGACACCGTTCTGGGGGGACTCTCCTGGGACACCCGACAGATGTTTTTC.

This clone was seen more than once but under ten times. The amino acid sequence in TCRdb belongs to a much larger clone and departs from this DNA's translation at residue 4, likely a sequencing read error; the sequence shown is translated from the DNA. This chain connects TRDV1 to TRDJ1, with 10 bases lining up with TRDD3. Germline matching of the DNA provided the J gene here, since TCRdb leaves it blank. Germline CDR1 TSWWSYY, CDR2 QGS. The CDR3 covers 19 residues. V was pared by 7 bases and J by 0 bases, with 17 bases of the junction left unmatched. The CDR3 sequence: CALESPGGYGPPYTDKLIF. The CDR3 DNA reads TGTGCTCTTGAGTCCCCAGGGGGATACGGTCCTCCGTACACCGATAAACTCATCTTT.

This clone has only a few counts. TCRdb records a much larger clone's protein for this DNA, with a difference at residue 25 that likely arises from a read error; the protein given is the translation of the DNA. The chain combines TRDV1 with TRDJ1, with TRDD3 matching over 13 bases. Since TCRdb gives no J gene, matching the DNA to germline was used here to assign it. From germline, CDR1 is TSWWSYY and CDR2 QGS. The CDR3 length is 28 residues. The CDR3 region has the DNA TGTGCTCTTGGGGGGCGCCCGAGCCCCTATGTACTGGGGGATACGCGTATCTTTGAGCGCGTCTACACCGATGAACTCATCTTT. Translation: CALGGRPSPYVLGDTRIFERVYTDELIF.

This clone was counted between two and nine times. TCRdb has a much larger clone's protein, which differs at residue 6 from the translation of this DNA, likely because of a read error; what is shown is the protein translated from the DNA. The rearrangement uses TRDV2 and TRDJ1; D is undetermined. The J gene was missing in TCRdb and was found by matching the end of the DNA to germline. Trimming removed 4 bases from V and 3 bases from J, with 14 bases in between. Germline CDR1 and CDR2: GEAIGNYY and EKD. The CDR3 contains 14 residues. The CDR3 protein is CACERVREADKLIF. CDR3 coding DNA: TGTGCCTGTGAGCGGGTACGCGAGGCCGATAAACTCATCTTT.

This clone was seen many times. The J gene is TRDJ1, the V gene TRDV1; 10 positions match TRDD3. Assignment of the J gene here rests on matching the DNA to germline, because TCRdb gives none. Germline-derived CDR1 and CDR2 are TSWWSYY and QGS. The CDR3 runs to 29 residues. The V segment lost 3 bases and the J segment 0 bases; nucleotides outside the gene matches: 43. For the CDR3, the DNA is TGTGCTCTTGGGGATCTCCATTTCTCGGGCCTTCCCGTCCTGTCGACGACTGGGGGATGGGTCGGAGACACCGATAAACTCATCTTT. It codes for CALGDLHFSGLPVLSTTGGWVGDTDKLIF.

This clone was seen a handful of times. This likely traces to a read error, being one base from a far larger clone. Other DNA variants within this sample encode the same CDR3. This chain connects TRDV1 to TRDJ1; D may be TRDD3 (6 bases). The J gene comes from matching the DNA to germline here; TCRdb lacks it. V was shortened by 0 bases and J by 0 bases, with 32 bases between the two germline ends. The CDR3 covers 23 residues. Germline V lookup: CDR1 TSWWSYY, CDR2 QGS. DNA for the CDR3: TGTGCTCTTGGGGAACTTCCATTACTTTCGAACCCTTGGGGGTCCCATTACACCGATAAACTCATCTTT. The encoded protein is CALGELPLLSNPWGSHYTDKLIF.

This clone was observed many times. Other DNA sequences in this specimen translate into the identical CDR3. The chain employs TRDV1 and TRDJ1, with 8 positions matching TRDD3. Germline V gene lookup returns CDR1 TSWWSYY and CDR2 QGS. Trimming removed 0 bases from V and 0 bases from J; junction bases left unmatched: 24. The CDR3 length is 23 residues. The chain's CDR3 is CALGELPYGWGKRLYRNTDKLIF. CDR3 DNA: TGTGCTCTTGGGGAACTTCCCTACGGCTGGGGGAAGCGGCTCTATCGAAACACCGATAAACTCATCTTT.

The V and J genes are TRAV38-2/DV8 and TRDJ1; 10 positions agree with TRDD3. TCRdb is silent on the J gene; assignment here came from matching the DNA to germline. The CDR3 runs to 18 residues. Germline values: CDR1 TSESDYY, CDR2 QEAYKQQN. The CDR3 DNA sequence: TGTGCCCTATACCCCCTTACTGGGGGATCTTCGTACACCGATAAACTCATCTTT. It specifies CALYPLTGGSSYTDKLIF.

This clone appeared many times. V is TRDV1 and J is TRDJ1, with 7 bases matching TRDD3. The germline CDR1 and CDR2 sequences are TSWWSYY and QGS. V lost 0 bases and J lost 0; bases outside the gene matches: 22. CDR3 length: 22 residues. CDR3 nucleotides: TGTGCTCTTGGGGAACTGTACTACTCGACCTGGGGGCCCCACCGGTACACCGATAAACTCATCTTT. Its translation: CALGELYYSTWGPHRYTDKLIF.

This clone was counted a few times. It is likely a read error: a sequence one base away is far more abundant. At the DNA level, this CDR3 is encoded by other sequences in the same sample as well. The V and J genes are TRDV2 and TRDJ1, with TRDD3 as a possible D gene (5 bases). TCRdb gives no J gene; it was assigned here by matching the DNA to germline. Germline V gene data show CDR1 as GEAIGNYY and CDR2 as EKD. This CDR3 has 19 amino acids. Trimming removed 3 bases from V and 0 bases from J, with 25 bases in between. The CDR3 sequence is CACDRLGATRDTNTDKLIF. In DNA form, the CDR3 reads TGTGCCTGTGACCGCCTCGGGGCGACACGCGATACAAACACCGATAAACTCATCTTT.

As to this clone: The protein TCRdb gives is from a much larger clone and does not agree with this DNA's translation at residue 12, likely a read error; the protein shown here comes from the DNA. This sequence joins TRDV1 and TRDJ1; 8 bases map to TRDD3. In the absence of a J gene in TCRdb, the DNA was matched to germline to assign it here. This CDR3 comprises 17 residues. V was pared by 3 bases and J by 7 bases, with 16 bases of the junction left unmatched. The germline CDR1 and CDR2 sequences are TSWWSYY and QGS. The CDR3 protein is CALGELRWGTLIGKLIF. In DNA, the CDR3 is TGTGCTCTTGGGGAGCTACGCTGGGGGACGCTCATCGGTAAACTCATCTTT.

Relative to its sample, this clone is medium-sized. Other nucleotide sequences from this sample produce the same CDR3. The DNA for the CDR3 is TGTGCCTGTGACACCGTGGCGCTGGGACTAGGTTACACCGATAAACTCATCTTT. It specifies CACDTVALGLGYTDKLIF. This chain links TRDV2 with TRDJ1; a weak D match, TRDD3 (5 bases). V shed 0 bases and J shed 0 bases, with 19 bases lying between them. CDR1 and CDR2 (germline): GEAIGNYY, EKD. CDR3 length: 18 residues.

This clone was found many times. This chain connects TRDV2 to TRDJ1; TRDD3 matches 11 bases. TCRdb is silent on the J gene; assignment here came from matching the DNA to germline. Germline CDR1 is GEAIGNYY and CDR2 is EKD. V gave up 1 base and J gave up 5 bases; unmatched junction bases: 17. The CDR3 covers 19 residues. CDR3 nucleotide sequence: TGTGCCTGTGACACGTTCCAAAGACTGGGGGATAAGGGGGAAGATAAACTCATCTTT. Translation: CACDTFQRLGDKGEDKLIF.

About this clone itself: The TCRdb record carries a much larger clone's protein, which differs from this DNA's translation at residue 14; a read error is the likely cause, and the protein listed here is the DNA translation. This sequence joins TRDV2 and TRDJ3; TRDD3 matches at 11 bases. Here the J gene came from matching the DNA to germline, since TCRdb omits it. Germline-derived CDR1 and CDR2 are GEAIGNYY and EKD. The CDR3 is made up of 19 amino acids. CDR3 amino acids: CACDTVLGDSSWDARQMFF. The CDR3 DNA follows: TGTGCCTGTGACACCGTACTGGGGGATAGCTCCTGGGACGCCCGACAGATGTTTTTC.

Of note for this clone: A far more abundant clone sits one base away, making this likely a read error. The sample has other DNA sequences that encode this CDR3 too. This chain links TRDV1 with TRDJ1; the match to TRDD3 covers 8 bases. The CDR3 has 16 residues. CDR1 is TSWWSYY and CDR2 is QGS in the germline V gene. CDR3 DNA: TGTGCTCTTGGGCTCCTGAGTTGGGGATACACCGATAAGCTCATCTTT. Amino acid sequence: CALGLLSWGYTDKLIF.